This T cell receptor (beta chain) was profiled in a study of T cells expressing NK-cell markers. The CDR3 length is 15 residues. Germline CDR1 MNHNS, CDR2 SASEGT. TCRdb reprocessed the 5' RACE reads, keeping one entry per CDR3 protein, no DNA. Listed are 500,000 to 600,000 distinct CDR3 sequences; roughly 3.6% falls within the top ten. The sequence derives from a man aged 18 to 30 in good health. Sequenced: blood T cells: a sorted CD56 or NKG2C T cell subset, CD4+ or CD8+ T cells, or bulk PBMC T cells (not recorded which). The V gene is TRBV6-1, the J gene TRBJ2-3; TCRdb selects TRBD1, and the lack of DNA leaves this call unchecked. The CDR3 loop reads CASSVQGFGTDTQYF.